Described below is a single T cell receptor beta chain sequence and its context. Assay used: immunoSEQ multiplex PCR; TCRdb lists only in-frame clones, some missing. The table includes 150,000 or so clones, roughly 91% detected once. This sample is part of a study of blood T cell repertoires in COVID-19. Study background: PBMCs, B-cell-depleted T cells, or T cells provided the cDNA or gDNA that made up the material.

The V gene end was trimmed by 6 bases and the J gene end by 4 bases; junction bases not matched to a gene: 11. This CDR3 has 15 amino acids. Germline V gives CDR1 MDHEN, CDR2 SYDVKM. Sequenced: peripheral blood. This chain uses TRBV28 with TRBJ2-7; the match to TRBD1 covers 8 bases. The TCR was taken from a woman in her 50s with acute or convalescent COVID-19. CDR3 coding DNA: TGTGCCAGCAGCCAAAAAGACAGGGGTTTTTACGAGCAGTACTTC. Its protein is CASSQKDRGFYEQYF.